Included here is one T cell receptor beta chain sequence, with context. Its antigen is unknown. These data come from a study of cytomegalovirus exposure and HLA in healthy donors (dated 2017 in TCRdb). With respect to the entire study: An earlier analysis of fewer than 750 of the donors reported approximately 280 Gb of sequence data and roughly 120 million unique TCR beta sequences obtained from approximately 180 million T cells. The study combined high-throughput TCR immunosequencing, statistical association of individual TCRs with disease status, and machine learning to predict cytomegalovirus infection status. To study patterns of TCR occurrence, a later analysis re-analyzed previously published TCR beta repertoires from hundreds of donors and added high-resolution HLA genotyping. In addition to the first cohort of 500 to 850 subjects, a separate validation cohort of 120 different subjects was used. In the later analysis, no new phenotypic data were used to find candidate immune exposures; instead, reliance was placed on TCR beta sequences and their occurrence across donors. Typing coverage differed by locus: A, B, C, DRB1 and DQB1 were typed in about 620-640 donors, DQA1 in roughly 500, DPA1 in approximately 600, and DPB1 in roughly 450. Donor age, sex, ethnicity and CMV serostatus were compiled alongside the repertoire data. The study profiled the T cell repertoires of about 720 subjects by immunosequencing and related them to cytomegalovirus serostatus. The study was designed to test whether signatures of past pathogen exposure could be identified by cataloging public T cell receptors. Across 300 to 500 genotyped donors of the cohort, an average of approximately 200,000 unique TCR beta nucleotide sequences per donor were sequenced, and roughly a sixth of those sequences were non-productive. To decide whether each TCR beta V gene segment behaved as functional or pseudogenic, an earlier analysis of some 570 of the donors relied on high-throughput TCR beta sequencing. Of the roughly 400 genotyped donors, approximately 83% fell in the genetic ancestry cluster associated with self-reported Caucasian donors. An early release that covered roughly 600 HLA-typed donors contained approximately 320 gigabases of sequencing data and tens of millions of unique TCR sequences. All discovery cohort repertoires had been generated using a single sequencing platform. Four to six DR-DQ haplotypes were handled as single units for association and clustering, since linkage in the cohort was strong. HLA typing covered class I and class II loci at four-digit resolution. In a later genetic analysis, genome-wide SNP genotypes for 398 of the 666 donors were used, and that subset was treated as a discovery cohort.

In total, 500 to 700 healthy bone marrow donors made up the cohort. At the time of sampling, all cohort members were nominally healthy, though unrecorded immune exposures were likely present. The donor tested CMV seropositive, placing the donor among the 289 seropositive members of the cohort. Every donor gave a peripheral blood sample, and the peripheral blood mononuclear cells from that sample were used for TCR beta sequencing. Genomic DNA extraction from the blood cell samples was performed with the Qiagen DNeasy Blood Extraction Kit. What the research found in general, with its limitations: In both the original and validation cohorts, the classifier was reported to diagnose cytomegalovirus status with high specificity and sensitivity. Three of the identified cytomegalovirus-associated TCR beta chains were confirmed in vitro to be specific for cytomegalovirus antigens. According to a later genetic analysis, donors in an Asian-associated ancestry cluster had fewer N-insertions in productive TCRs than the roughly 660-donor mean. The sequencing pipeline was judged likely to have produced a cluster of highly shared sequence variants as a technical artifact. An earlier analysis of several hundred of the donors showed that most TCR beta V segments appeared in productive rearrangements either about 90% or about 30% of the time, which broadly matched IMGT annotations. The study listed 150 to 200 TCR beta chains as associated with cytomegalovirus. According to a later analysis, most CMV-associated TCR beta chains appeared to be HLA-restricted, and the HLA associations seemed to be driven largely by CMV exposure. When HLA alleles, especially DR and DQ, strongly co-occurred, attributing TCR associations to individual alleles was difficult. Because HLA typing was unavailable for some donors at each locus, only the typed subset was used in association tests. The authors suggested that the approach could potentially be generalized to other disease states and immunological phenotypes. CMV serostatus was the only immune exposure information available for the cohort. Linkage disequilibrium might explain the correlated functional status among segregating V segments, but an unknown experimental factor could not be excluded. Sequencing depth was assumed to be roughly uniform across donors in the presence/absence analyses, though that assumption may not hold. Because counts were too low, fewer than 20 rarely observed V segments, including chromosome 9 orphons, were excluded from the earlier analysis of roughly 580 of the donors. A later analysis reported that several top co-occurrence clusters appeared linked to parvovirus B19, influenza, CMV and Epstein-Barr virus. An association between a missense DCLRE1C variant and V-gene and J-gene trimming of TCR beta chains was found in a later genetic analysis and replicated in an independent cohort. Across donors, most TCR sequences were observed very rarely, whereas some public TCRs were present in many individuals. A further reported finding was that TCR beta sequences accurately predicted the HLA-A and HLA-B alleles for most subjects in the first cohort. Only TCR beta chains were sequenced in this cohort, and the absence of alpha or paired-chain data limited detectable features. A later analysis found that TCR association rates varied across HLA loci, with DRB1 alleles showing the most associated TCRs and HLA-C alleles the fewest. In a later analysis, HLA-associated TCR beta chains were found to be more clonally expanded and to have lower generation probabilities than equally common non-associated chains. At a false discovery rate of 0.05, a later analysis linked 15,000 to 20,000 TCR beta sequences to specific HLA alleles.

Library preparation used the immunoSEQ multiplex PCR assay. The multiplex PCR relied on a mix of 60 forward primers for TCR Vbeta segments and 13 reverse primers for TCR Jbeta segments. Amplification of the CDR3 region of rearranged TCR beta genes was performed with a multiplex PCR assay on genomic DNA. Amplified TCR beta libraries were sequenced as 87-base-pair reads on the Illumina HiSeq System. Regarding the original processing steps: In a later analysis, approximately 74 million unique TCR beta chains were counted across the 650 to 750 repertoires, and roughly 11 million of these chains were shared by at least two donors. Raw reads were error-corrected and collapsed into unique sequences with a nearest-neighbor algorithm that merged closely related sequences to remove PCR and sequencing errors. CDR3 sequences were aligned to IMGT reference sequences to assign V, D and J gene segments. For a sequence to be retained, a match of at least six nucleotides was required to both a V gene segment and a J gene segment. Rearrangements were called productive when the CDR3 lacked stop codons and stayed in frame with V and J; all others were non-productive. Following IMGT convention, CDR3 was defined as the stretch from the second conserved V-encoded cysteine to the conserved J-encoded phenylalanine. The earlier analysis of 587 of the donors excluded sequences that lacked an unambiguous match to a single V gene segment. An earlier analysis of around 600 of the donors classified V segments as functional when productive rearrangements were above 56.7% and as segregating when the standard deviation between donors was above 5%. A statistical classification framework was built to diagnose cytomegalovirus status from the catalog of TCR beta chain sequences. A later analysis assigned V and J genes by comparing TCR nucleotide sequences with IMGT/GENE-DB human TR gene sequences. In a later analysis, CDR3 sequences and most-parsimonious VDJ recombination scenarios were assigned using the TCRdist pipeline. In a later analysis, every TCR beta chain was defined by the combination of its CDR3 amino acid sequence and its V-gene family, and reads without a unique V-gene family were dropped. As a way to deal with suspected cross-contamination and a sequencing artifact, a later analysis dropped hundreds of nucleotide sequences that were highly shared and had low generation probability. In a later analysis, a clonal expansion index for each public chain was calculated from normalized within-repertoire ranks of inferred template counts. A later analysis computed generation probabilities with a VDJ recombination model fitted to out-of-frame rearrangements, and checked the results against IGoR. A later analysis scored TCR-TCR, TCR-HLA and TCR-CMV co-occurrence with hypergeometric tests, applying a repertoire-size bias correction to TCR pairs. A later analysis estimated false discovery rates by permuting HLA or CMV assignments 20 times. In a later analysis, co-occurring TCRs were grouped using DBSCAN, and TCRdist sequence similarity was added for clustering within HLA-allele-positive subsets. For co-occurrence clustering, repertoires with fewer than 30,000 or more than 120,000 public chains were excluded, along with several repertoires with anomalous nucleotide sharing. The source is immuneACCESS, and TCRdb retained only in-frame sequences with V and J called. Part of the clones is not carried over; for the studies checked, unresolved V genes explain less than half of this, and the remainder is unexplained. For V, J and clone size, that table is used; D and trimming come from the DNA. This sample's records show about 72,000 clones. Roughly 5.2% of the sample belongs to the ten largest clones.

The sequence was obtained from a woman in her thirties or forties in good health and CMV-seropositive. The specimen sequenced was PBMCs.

The nucleotide sequence is TGTGCCAGCCCACCCTCCGAGGGAGCGACTGAAGCTTTCTTT. Its product reads: CASPPSEGATEAFF. This sequence uses TRBV2 and TRBJ1-1; no D segment can be confidently identified. The germline V gene specifies SNHLY as CDR1 and FYNNEI as CDR2. A distance of 18 bases separates the germline ends of V and J, which lose 8 bases and 5 bases respectively. The CDR3, from cysteine to phenylalanine, totals 14 residues. Only the CDR3 DNA is retained, 42 bases long and in frame from the first base.